The 32 T cell receptor beta chains below come from one sample, sequenced in a study of molecular identifiers for immune sequencing clone quantification. TCRdb analysed the PCR reads with MiXCR anew, one entry per CDR3 protein. The sample has approximately 500,000 distinct CDR3 sequences, about 25% seen once; the top ten hold approximately 0.8%. The sequencing input was naive CD8+ T cells from blood, with Jurkat cell RNA spiked in. The sample's subset: FACS-sorted CD8+CD4-CCR7+CD45RA+ naive T cells. Receptors originate from a human donor in good health. Some libraries in this study had Jurkat cell RNA spiked in.

This clonotype was recorded a few times. The chain joins TRBV20-1 to TRBJ2-5; 10 bases agree with TRBD2. J lost 0 bases, V lost 1 base, and 8 bases had no gene match. Germline-derived CDR1 and CDR2 are DFQATT and SNEGSKA (reference sequence). CDR3 length equals 17 residues. This CDR3 is CSARVASGGQYQETQYF. CDR3 in DNA: TGCAGTGCTAGAGTGGCTAGCGGGGGCCAGTACCAAGAGACCCAGTACTTC.

The chain carries TRBV18 and TRBJ2-5; D assignment may be TRBD1 or TRBD2 (6 bases each). V was clipped by 0 bases and J by 7 bases, with 15 bases between them. Germline V gene lookup returns CDR1 KGHSH and CDR2 LQKENI. CDR3 size: 15 residues. The CDR3 sequence: CASSPPKGGIGTQYF. In DNA form, the CDR3 reads TGTGCCAGCTCACCACCGAAGGGGGGCATCGGGACCCAGTACTTC.

A few counts support this clonotype. CDR3 DNA: TGCGCCAGCAGCCAAGAAGAGGCAGGTGACATTCAGTACTTC. Amino acid sequence: CASSQEEAGDIQYF. V and J are TRBV4-1 and TRBJ2-4; no reliable D call. The germline V gene has CDR1 MGHRA and CDR2 YSYEKL. The V end lost 0 bases, the J end lost 8 bases, and 11 bases lay between the germline ends. The CDR3 runs 14 residues.

In the case of this clonotype: The junction departs from germline at one end; a sequencing error may be responsible. The rearrangement links TRBV7-9 to TRBJ2-7; D not certain. The CDR3 consists of 12 residues. CDR1 SEHNR and CDR2 FQNEAQ come from the germline V gene (reference sequence). CDR3 nucleotide sequence: TGTGCCAGCAGCCTAATGGCCTACGAGCAGGACTTC. Translated: CASSLMAYEQDF.

The V gene is TRBV6-6, the J gene TRBJ1-2; perhaps TRBD1 as D (5 bases). The CDR3 extends over 13 amino acids. V lost 11 bases, J lost 3 bases, and 16 bases lay in between. Germline V gives CDR1 MNHNY, CDR2 SVGAGI (reference sequence). The CDR3 coding sequence is TGTGCCGGGGGGGGGGTCGGCGACTATGGCTACACCTTC. The encoded protein is CAGGGVGDYGYTF.

This clonotype was counted only a few times. The chain employs TRBV27 and TRBJ1-5, with D possibly TRBD1 on 5 matching bases. Deletions cut 5 bases from V and 4 bases from J, with 15 bases between. The CDR3 spans 15 residues. Germline V gene sequence: CDR1 MNHEY, CDR2 SMNVEV (reference sequence). CDR3 region: CASSIKPQENQPQHF. The CDR3 nucleotides read TGTGCCAGCAGTATCAAACCACAGGAGAATCAGCCCCAGCATTTT.

Concerning this clonotype: A read error may be the cause here, since a much bigger clone is one base away. Since no conserved phenylalanine or tryptophan closes the CDR3, a read error is the likely cause. This sequence joins TRBV20-1 and TRBJ2-3, with TRBD1 matching over 9 bases. Germline V gene sequence: CDR1 DFQATT, CDR2 SNEGSKA (reference sequence). The CDR3 runs to 16 residues. V was clipped by 0 bases and J by 2 bases; unmatched bases: 6. CDR3 amino acids: CSAREGQGLNTDTQYL. In DNA form, the CDR3 reads TGCAGTGCTAGAGAGGGACAGGGCCTAAACACAGATACGCAGTATCTT.

This clonotype was seen only a few times. The J gene is TRBJ1-4, the V gene TRBV7-9; no definite D call. This CDR3 is built from 15 residues. With 5 bases removed from V and 8 bases from J, the gap between germline ends came to 18 bases. Looked up from germline, CDR1 is SEHNR and CDR2 is FQNEAQ (reference sequence). CDR3: CASSGVGPSKEKLFF. The CDR3 DNA reads TGTGCCAGCAGCGGGGTGGGTCCTTCAAAGGAAAAACTGTTTTTT.

This clonotype was detected only a few times. The chain links TRBV13 to TRBJ1-1, with D possibly matching TRBD1 (5 bases). Trimming stripped 4 bases from V and 1 base from J, with 13 bases between. The CDR3 runs 15 residues. Germline values: CDR1 PRHDT, CDR2 FYEKMQ (reference sequence). The CDR3 sequence: CASSSKGISNTEAFF. The CDR3 coding sequence is TGTGCCAGCAGCTCTAAGGGGATCTCGAACACTGAAGCTTTCTTT.

The rearrangement uses TRBV6-5 and TRBJ2-7; 7 positions match TRBD1. Germline CDR1 and CDR2: MNHEY and SVGAGI. The V and J ends lost 4 bases and 3 bases, in that order; junction bases with no gene match: 3. The CDR3 runs 13 residues. CDR3 nucleotides: TGTGCCAGCAGTTCGGACAGGAACTACGAGCAGTACTTC. Encoded protein: CASSSDRNYEQYF.

Many counts were recorded for this clonotype. The gene calls are TRBV7-2 and TRBJ1-1; D is perhaps TRBD1 (6 bases). This CDR3 spans 16 amino acids. With 2 bases removed from V and 0 bases from J, the gap between germline ends came to 13 bases. In germline, CDR1 is SGHTA, CDR2 FQGNSA. CDR3 sequence: CASSLPDRIVNTEAFF. CDR3 sequence (DNA): TGTGCCAGCAGCTTACCCGACAGGATCGTGAACACTGAAGCTTTCTTT.

This clonotype was recorded many times. This chain links TRBV13 with TRBJ1-1; D is possibly TRBD1 (5 bases). The V gene's germline CDR1 is PRHDT and CDR2 FYEKMQ (reference sequence). V shed 5 bases and J shed 1 base, with 8 bases lying between them. The CDR3 runs 13 residues. This CDR3 reads CASSGAENTEAFF. Written as DNA, the CDR3 is TGTGCCAGCAGCGGGGCAGAGAACACTGAAGCTTTCTTT.

This clonotype appeared a few times. J is TRBJ2-3 and V is TRBV5-6, with 10 bases fitting TRBD2. Germline CDR1 and CDR2: SGHDT and YYEEEE. V gave up 1 base and J gave up 3 bases; unmatched junction bases: 8. The CDR3 covers 17 residues. CDR3 region: CASSLWSGRAVTDTQYF. DNA of the CDR3: TGTGCCAGCAGCTTGTGGAGCGGGAGGGCTGTGACAGATACGCAGTATTTT.

This clonotype showed up just a few times. The chain carries TRBV15 and TRBJ1-1; no clear D. The germline V gene has CDR1 LNHNV and CDR2 YYDKDF (reference sequence). The CDR3 extends over 14 amino acids. With 1 base removed from V and 4 bases from J, the gap between germline ends came to 10 bases. The CDR3 sequence is CATSRGPEGTEAFF. The DNA of the CDR3 is TGTGCCACCAGCAGAGGTCCGGAGGGCACTGAAGCTTTCTTT. Combining the CDR3 with reference TRBV15 and TRBJ1-1 gives the whole variable domain DAMVIQNPRYQVTQFGKPVTLSCSQTLNHNVMYWYQQKSSQAPKLLFHYYDKDFNNEADTPDNFQSRRPNTSFCFLDIRSPGLGDTAMYLCATSRGPEGTEAFFGQGTRLTVV.

The J gene is TRBJ2-7, the V gene TRBV20-1; D call uncertain. Germline V gene data show CDR1 as DFQATT and CDR2 as SNEGSKA (reference sequence). CDR3 length: 14 amino acids. Trimming stripped 4 bases from V and 0 bases from J, with 13 bases between. The CDR3: CSAKARAPSYEQYF. The CDR3 DNA follows: TGCAGTGCTAAGGCTCGGGCGCCCTCCTACGAGCAGTACTTC.

The V gene is TRBV6-5, the J gene TRBJ2-7, with D tentatively TRBD2 (6 bases). Germline V gene data show CDR1 as MNHEY and CDR2 as SVGAGI. The length of the CDR3 is 16 residues. V lost 0 bases and J lost 2, with 14 bases in between. CDR3 sequence (DNA): TGTGCCAGCAGTTACTCGGGGGGAAGCCTAGCCTACGAGCAGTACTTC. It specifies CASSYSGGSLAYEQYF.

This clonotype was detected a few times. V gene TRBV19 combines with J gene TRBJ2-3; D gene ambiguous. The CDR3 loop spans 14 amino acids. V shed 5 bases and J shed 7 bases, with 16 bases lying between them. From germline, CDR1 is LNHDA and CDR2 SQIVND (reference sequence). The CDR3 nucleotides read TGTGCCAGTAGTTTTACTGCCTCTCCGAATACGCAGTATTTT. This gives the protein CASSFTASPNTQYF.

As regards this clonotype: Given a much more abundant clone one base away, this may be a read error. The chain employs TRBV20-1 and TRBJ2-3, with 7 bases that match TRBD1. Germline V gene sequence: CDR1 DFQATT, CDR2 SNEGSKA (reference sequence). The CDR3 loop spans 15 amino acids. This CDR3 is CSARDDRESTDTQCF. The CDR3 coding sequence is TGCAGTGCTAGAGATGACAGGGAGAGCACAGATACGCAGTGTTTT.

This clonotype was seen a handful of times. V and J are TRBV6-1 and TRBJ1-1; D gene ambiguous. The germline gives CDR1 MNHNS, CDR2 SASEGT. This CDR3 has 14 amino acids. The V end lost 8 bases, the J end lost 0 bases, and 13 bases lay between the germline ends. The CDR3 spells CASPVGDMNTEAFF. CDR3 in DNA: TGTGCCAGCCCAGTTGGGGATATGAACACTGAAGCTTTCTTT.

V gene TRBV13 combines with J gene TRBJ1-2; D gene uncertain. The CDR3 contains 16 residues. V gave up 1 base and J gave up 3 bases, with 15 bases separating them. CDR1 and CDR2 (germline): PRHDT, FYEKMQ (reference sequence). The DNA of the CDR3 is TGTGCCAGCAGCTTAGAGGCCCGTCCGGGCTACTATGGCTACACCTTC. Amino acid sequence: CASSLEARPGYYGYTF.

This clonotype was seen a handful of times. The chain recombines TRBV7-9 with TRBJ1-2, with 8 bases matching TRBD1. The V and J ends lost 5 bases and 6 bases, in that order; junction bases with no gene match: 5. Germline V gene lookup returns CDR1 SEHNR and CDR2 FQNEAQ (reference sequence). The CDR3 extends over 13 amino acids. The CDR3 spells CASSPDRGDGYTF. Written as DNA, the CDR3 is TGTGCCAGCAGCCCCGACAGGGGAGATGGCTACACCTTC.

A few counts support this clonotype. This chain joins TRBV7-9 and TRBJ2-7; tentative D call: TRBD2 (6 bases). The CDR3 sequence is 15 residues long. Between the trimmed V and J ends, which lost 5 bases and 0 bases, there was a span of 14 bases. Germline V gene sequence: CDR1 SEHNR, CDR2 FQNEAQ (reference sequence). The DNA of the CDR3 is TGTGCCAGCAGCCACCTTGGGACTCGCTCCTACGAGCAGTACTTC. Protein: CASSHLGTRSYEQYF.

This chain uses TRBV30 with TRBJ2-1; no clear D gene. V lost 1 base and J 2 bases, leaving 12 bases between the germline ends. This CDR3 region has 15 residues. Germline V gene lookup returns CDR1 GTSNPN and CDR2 SVGIG (reference sequence). This CDR3 reads CAWSEGTSPYNEQFF. The CDR3 DNA follows: TGTGCCTGGAGTGAGGGTACGAGCCCCTACAATGAGCAGTTCTTC.

A few counts support this clonotype. At one end, the junction sequence differs from germline, possibly due to a read error. V and J are TRBV6-2 or TRBV6-3 and TRBJ2-7, with D hard to call. In germline, CDR1 is MNHEY, CDR2 SVGEGT. This CDR3 region has 18 residues. CDR3 amino acids: CASSPYVTSAKTPYGQYF. CDR3 in DNA: TGTGCCAGCAGTCCTTACGTGACCTCGGCCAAAACCCCCTACGGGCAGTACTTC.

This clonotype showed up many times. The chain uses TRBV5-1 and TRBJ2-1; maybe TRBD2 (5 bases). V was shortened by 2 bases and J by 1 base, with 7 bases between the two germline ends. Germline loops: CDR1 SGHRS, CDR2 YFSETQ. The CDR3 has 14 residues. The CDR3 DNA reads as TGCGCCAGCAGCTTTGGCGGGTCCTACAATGAGCAGTTCTTC. Protein: CASSFGGSYNEQFF.

This clonotype was counted a few times. CDR3 amino acids: CASSQGAGGFFDTQYF. In nucleotides, the CDR3 is TGTGCCAGCAGCCAAGGGGCAGGGGGTTTCTTCGATACGCAGTATTTT. The chain carries TRBV14 and TRBJ2-3, with 7 bases matching TRBD1. The V gene's germline CDR1 is SGHDN and CDR2 FVKESK. Trimming at V came to 1 base and at J to 6 bases, leaving 10 bases not matched to a gene. The CDR3 extends over 16 amino acids.

On this clonotype itself: A single base separates this from a much larger clone, so it may be a read error. This chain uses TRBV7-6 with TRBJ2-3; 8 bases map to TRBD1. Germline CDR1 reads SGHVS; CDR2 reads FNYEAQ. CDR3 length: 16 residues. CDR3 protein: CASSTQGALRTDTRYF. Here the CDR3 DNA reads TGTGCCAGCAGCACCCAGGGGGCCCTCCGCACAGATACGCGGTATTTT. Looking up the rest from reference TRBV7-6 and TRBJ2-3 gives the full variable domain: GAGVSQSPRYKVTKRGQDVALRCDPISGHVSLYWYRQALGQGPEFLTYFNYEAQQDKSGLPNDRFSAERPEGSISTLTIQRTEQRDSAMYRCASSTQGALRTDTRYFGPGTRLTVL.

With regard to this clonotype: The final CDR3 position lacks the conserved phenylalanine or tryptophan, pointing to a likely read error. V is TRBV12-3 or TRBV12-4 and J is TRBJ1-4, with D hard to call. V dropped 1 base and J dropped 7 bases, with 7 bases sitting between them. The CDR3 consists of 13 residues. This CDR3 reads CASSLVAGEKLFS. The DNA of the CDR3 is TGTGCCAGCAGTTTAGTGGCGGGTGAAAAACTGTTTTCT.

The gene calls are TRBV19 and TRBJ1-5; D call uncertain. V was pared by 7 bases and J by 6 bases, with 10 bases between. Looked up from germline, CDR1 is LNHDA and CDR2 is SQIVND (reference sequence). The CDR3 has 12 residues. Here the CDR3 DNA reads TGTGCCAGTATGCAAGGGCTTCAGCCCCAGCATTTT. It specifies CASMQGLQPQHF.

The J gene is TRBJ2-3, the V gene TRBV20-1, with 10 bases that match TRBD2. CDR3 length equals 15 residues. CDR1 DFQATT and CDR2 SNEGSKA come from the germline V gene (reference sequence). Trimming cost V 4 bases and J 2 bases; bases outside gene matches: 6. The CDR3 sequence: CSATLAGEITDTQYF. CDR3 DNA sequence: TGCAGTGCTACCCTAGCGGGGGAGATCACAGATACGCAGTATTTT.

This clonotype was seen a handful of times. This chain connects TRBV4-3 to TRBJ1-2, with a weak D call TRBD1 (6 bases). Trimming cost V 0 bases and J 5 bases, with 16 bases left between them. The CDR3 loop spans 16 amino acids. Germline CDR1 and CDR2: LGHNA and YSLEER. This CDR3 reads CASSQDFVGQRYGYTF. The CDR3 bases are TGCGCCAGCAGCCAAGATTTTGTAGGACAGAGATATGGCTACACCTTC.

CDR3 bases: TGTGCCAGCAGCCCCGGGGGACTAGACACTGAGCAGTTCTTC. Its protein product is CASSPGGLDTEQFF. The chain is built from TRBV6-2 or TRBV6-3 and TRBJ2-1; 8 nucleotides agree with TRBD2. V lost 6 bases to trimming and J lost 9 bases; unmatched junction nucleotides: 10. Germline V gives CDR1 MNHEY, CDR2 SVGEGT. CDR3 size: 14 residues.